The 12 T cell receptor beta chains given below trace back to one sample, sequenced in a study of blood T cell repertoires in COVID-19. TCRdb's table, derived via immunoSEQ multiplex PCR, lists solely in-frame clones and lacks some. The table lists approximately 35,000 clones, approximately 85% of them singletons. The sequenced material came from peripheral blood. These receptors all stem from a man aged 60-69 years with active COVID-19.

The V and J genes are TRBV11-2 and TRBJ2-3, with 7 nucleotides matching TRBD2. Germline values: CDR1 SGHAT, CDR2 FQNNGV. V dropped 0 bases and J dropped 3; count of bases not matched to a gene: 12. The CDR3 has 18 amino acids. CDR3 bases: TGTGCCAGCAGCTTAGACTGGACTAGTGGCATGTGGACAGATACGCAGTATTTT. Encoded protein: CASSLDWTSGMWTDTQYF.

The rearrangement joins TRBV7-6 to TRBJ2-2, with 7 bases lining up with TRBD1. V shed 5 bases and J 5 bases; nucleotides not matched to a gene: 8. The germline V gene has CDR1 SGHVS and CDR2 FNYEAQ. CDR3 length: 15 amino acids. The CDR3 nucleotides read TGTGCCAGCAGCCCAGACAGGGTTGGGACCGGGGAGCTGTTTTTT. It codes for CASSPDRVGTGELFF.

The chain joins TRBV18 to TRBJ1-3; D not certain. Looked up from germline, CDR1 is KGHSH and CDR2 is LQKENI. Trimming removed 1 base from V and 0 bases from J, with 10 bases in between. This CDR3 has 16 residues. This CDR3 reads CASSPRGSSSGNTIYF. CDR3 nucleotides: TGTGCCAGCTCACCACGAGGGAGTTCCTCTGGAAACACCATATATTTT.

J is TRBJ2-2 and V is TRBV19; the D gene is possibly TRBD1 (5 bases). CDR1 is LNHDA and CDR2 is SQIVND in the germline V gene (reference sequence). Trimming shortened V by 4 bases and J by 7 bases, and 10 bases separated the two germline ends. The length of the CDR3 is 13 residues. This CDR3 is CASSTQGGGELFF. As DNA, the CDR3 is TGTGCCAGTAGTACGCAGGGTGGCGGGGAGCTGTTTTTT. The full variable domain, rest sourced from reference TRBV19 and TRBJ2-2, is DGGITQSPKYLFRKEGQNVTLSCEQNLNHDAMYWYRQDPGQGLRLIYYSQIVNDFQKGDIAEGYSVSREKKESFPLTVTSAQKNPTAFYLCASSTQGGGELFFGEGSRLTVL.

The V gene is TRBV5-1, the J gene TRBJ2-5; 7 nucleotides align to TRBD2. Trimming took 3 bases from V and 4 from J; bases not matched to a gene: 15. Germline V gene lookup returns CDR1 SGHRS and CDR2 YFSETQ. CDR3 size: 17 residues. The CDR3 region is CASSYYLASGGGETQYF. The CDR3 DNA is TGCGCCAGCAGCTACTACTTAGCGTCGGGAGGTGGAGAGACCCAGTACTTC.

This chain uses TRBV6-6 with TRBJ2-5; 10 positions agree with TRBD2. With V trimmed by 8 bases and J by 4 bases, 7 bases remained unmatched. Germline CDR1 MNHNY, CDR2 SVGAGI (reference sequence). This CDR3 contains 14 residues. This chain's CDR3 is CASLTRTSGETQYF. CDR3 coding DNA: TGTGCCAGCCTGACGAGGACTAGCGGAGAGACCCAGTACTTC.

The chain recombines TRBV5-1 with TRBJ2-1; 9 bases agree with TRBD2. Trimming took 4 bases from V and 9 from J; bases not matched to a gene: 8. CDR1 and CDR2 (germline): SGHRS, YFSETQ. CDR3 size: 14 residues. The CDR3 bases are TGCGCCAGCAGCCTCGGGACTAGCCCACTTGAGCAGTTCTTC. Its protein is CASSLGTSPLEQFF.

The V and J genes are TRBV13 and TRBJ2-5; 8 bases line up with TRBD1. The CDR3 sequence is 15 residues long. Germline V gene sequence: CDR1 PRHDT, CDR2 FYEKMQ (reference sequence). With 5 bases clipped from V and 5 bases from J, the junction kept 10 bases outside the gene matches. DNA of the CDR3: TGTGCCAGCAGCGGGACAGGAGGAGGTAGGGAGACCCAGTACTTC. Its translation is CASSGTGGGRETQYF. The whole variable domain, filled in from reference TRBV13 and TRBJ2-5, reads AAGVIQSPRHLIKEKRETATLKCYPIPRHDTVYWYQQGPGQDPQFLISFYEKMQSDKGSIPDRFSAQQFSDYHSELNMSSLELGDSALYFCASSGTGGGRETQYFGPGTRLLVL.

This clone appeared once. The V gene is TRBV13, the J gene TRBJ2-5; the D is unclear. Germline assignment: CDR1 PRHDT and CDR2 FYEKMQ (reference sequence). V lost 1 base and J lost 5, with 8 bases in between. The CDR3 has 13 residues. The CDR3 here is CASSLVGLETQYF. The CDR3 DNA reads TGTGCCAGCAGCTTAGTCGGTTTGGAGACCCAGTACTTC.

By proportion, this clone is medium-sized. V is TRBV10-2 and J is TRBJ2-1; D unclear. There are 10 residues in the CDR3. Germline V lookup: CDR1 WSHSY, CDR2 SAAADI. V lost 3 bases to trimming and J lost 10 bases, with 4 bases between them. CDR3 sequence: CASSEREQFF. In DNA form, the CDR3 reads TGCGCCAGCAGTGAACGGGAGCAGTTCTTC.

V gene TRBV6-6 combines with J gene TRBJ1-1, with D hard to call. CDR3 size: 14 residues. The germline V gene encodes CDR1 MNHNY and CDR2 SVGAGI (reference sequence). V lost 5 bases and J lost 4, with 14 bases in between. This chain's CDR3 is CASSTPLSGTEAFF. The DNA for the CDR3 is TGTGCCAGCAGTACGCCTCTCTCGGGCACTGAAGCTTTCTTT.

V is TRBV6-5 and J is TRBJ2-5; the D gene is possibly TRBD1 (5 bases). The CDR3 loop spans 10 amino acids. Trimming cost V 6 bases and J 9 bases, with 8 bases left between them. In germline, CDR1 is MNHEY, CDR2 SVGAGI. The CDR3 DNA reads as TGTGCCAGCAGCTTCAGGGCCCAGTACTTC. Encoded protein: CASSFRAQYF.